This T cell receptor beta chain came from a study of shared clonotypes between healthy human individuals. Study-level findings and limits: The four-donor shared clonotypes exceeded non-shared clonotypes in generation probability, with non-shared ones scoring lower. Clonotype sharing among donors was expected to depend on sequencing depth. The naive CD4 repertoires of several donors were compared, and about 5% of clonotypes were shared.

The method was immunoSEQ multiplex PCR; TCRdb's version includes in-frame clones alone and lacks a portion of them. Altogether about 1 million clones are present, about 74% being singletons, with the ten largest covering 1.5%. With 3 bases removed from V and 4 bases from J, the gap between germline ends came to 11 bases. From germline, CDR1 is SGHTA and CDR2 FQGTGA. The CDR3 loop spans 14 amino acids. A word on this clone: Its specificity is not known.

Both subsets, CD45RA+ naive and CD45RA-negative memory, were split from the CD4+ cells. The chain combines TRBV7-3 with TRBJ2-3, with a weak D call TRBD2 (7 bases). Sequenced sample: memory CD4+ T cells sorted from blood. The subset here: CD45RA-negative fraction. This TCR came from a man aged 18 to 30 in good health. The CDR3 reads CASSFAGAADTQYF. The CDR3 coding sequence is TGTGCCAGCAGCTTTGCGGGGGCGGCAGATACGCAGTATTTT.